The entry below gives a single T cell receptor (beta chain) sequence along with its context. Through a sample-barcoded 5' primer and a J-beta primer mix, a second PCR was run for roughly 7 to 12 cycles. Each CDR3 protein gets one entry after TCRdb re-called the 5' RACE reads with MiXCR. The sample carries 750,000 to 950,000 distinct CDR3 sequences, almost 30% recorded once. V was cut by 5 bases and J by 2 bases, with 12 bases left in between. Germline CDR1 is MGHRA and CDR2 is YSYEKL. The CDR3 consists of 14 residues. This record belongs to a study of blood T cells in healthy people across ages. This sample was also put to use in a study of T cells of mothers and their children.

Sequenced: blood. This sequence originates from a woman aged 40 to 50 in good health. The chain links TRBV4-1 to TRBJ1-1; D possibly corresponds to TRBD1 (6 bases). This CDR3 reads CASSAAGANTEAFF. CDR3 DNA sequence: TGCGCCAGCAGCGCCGCGGGGGCCAACACTGAAGCTTTCTTT.